This T cell receptor beta chain was sequenced in a study of blood T cells in healthy people across ages. As for the study in general: Through template switching, about one barcoded beta molecule was captured per two T cells, as measured in model experiments.

It was with a sample-barcoded 5' primer and a J-beta primer mix that a second PCR of roughly 7 to 12 cycles was run. TCRdb independently ran MiXCR on the 5' RACE reads; one entry per CDR3 protein. The sample includes roughly 800,000 distinct CDR3 sequences, about 62% of them seen just once. In germline, CDR1 is DFQATT, CDR2 SNEGSKA (reference sequence). There are 12 residues in the CDR3. A minimum of 6 micrograms of total RNA was extracted per sample. The chain couples TRBV20-1 to TRBJ2-4; TRBD2 aligns across 8 bases. The tail of the sequence fits TRBJ2-7 better, so the J call may be wrong. Sequencing was performed on blood. This TCR came from a young man in good health. The CDR3: CSLLAANYEQYF. The CDR3, as DNA: TGCAGCCTACTAGCGGCTAACTACGAGCAGTACTTC.